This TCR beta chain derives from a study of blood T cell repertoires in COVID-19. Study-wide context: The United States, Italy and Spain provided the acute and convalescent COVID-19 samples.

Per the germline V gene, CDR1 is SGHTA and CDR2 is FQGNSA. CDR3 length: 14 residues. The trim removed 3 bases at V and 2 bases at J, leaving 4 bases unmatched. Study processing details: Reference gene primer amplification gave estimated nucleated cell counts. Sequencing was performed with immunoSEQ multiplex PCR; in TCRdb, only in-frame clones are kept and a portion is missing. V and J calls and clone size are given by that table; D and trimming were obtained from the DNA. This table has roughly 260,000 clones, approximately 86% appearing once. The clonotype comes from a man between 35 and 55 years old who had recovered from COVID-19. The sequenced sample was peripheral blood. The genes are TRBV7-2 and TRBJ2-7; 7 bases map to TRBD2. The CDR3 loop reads CASSLGGTAYEQYF. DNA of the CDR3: TGTGCCAGCAGCTTGGGGGGGACGGCCTACGAGCAGTACTTC.